This T cell receptor beta chain derives from a study of blood T cells in healthy people across ages. Broader study findings: Getting older went along with TCR beta diversity per million T cells dropping roughly linearly.

Then a second PCR, running roughly 7 to 11 cycles, was carried out with a sample-barcoded 5' primer and a J-beta primer mix. All cDNA molecules were each tagged by a template-switch adaptor with 12 random nucleotides. TCRdb redid the calling of the 5' RACE reads with MiXCR, one entry per CDR3 protein. The table shows about 1 million distinct CDR3 sequences, with 40% to 45% occurring only once. The study recruited healthy Caucasian donors from Russia who were aged about 6 to 100. Samples each yielded at least 5 micrograms of total RNA. Of note for this clonotype: No antigen is known for it.

The V end lost 0 bases, the J end lost 7 bases, and 7 bases lay between the germline ends. The germline V gene has CDR1 MNHEY and CDR2 SMNVEV (reference sequence). The CDR3 spans 13 residues. Sequencing was carried out using blood. The chain uses TRBV27 and TRBJ2-1; no firm D call. This TCR was recovered from a woman aged 55 to 70 in good health. CDR3 amino acids: CASSLSRRNEQFF. The CDR3 nucleotides read TGTGCCAGCAGTTTATCGAGGCGGAATGAGCAGTTCTTC.